Shown below are 4 T cell receptor beta chains from a single sample sequenced in a study of response to subunit inactivated influenza vaccine. TCRdb re-called the RT-PCR reads with MiXCR, one entry per CDR3 protein. The sample includes around 500,000 distinct CDR3 sequences, approximately 10% of them seen just once. Sequencing used PBMCs from blood, obtained around seven weeks after vaccination. The receptors were gathered from a man aged 45 to 65 who received an inactivated influenza vaccine.

In this sample, this clonotype turned up many times. The gene calls are TRBV7-2 and TRBJ1-1; 8 positions match TRBD1. Germline V gene sequence: CDR1 SGHTA, CDR2 FQGNSA. The CDR3 consists of 13 residues. Unmatched junction bases numbered 9, after V lost 5 bases and J lost 10 bases. The CDR3 is CASSTGGLRRAFF. The CDR3 DNA reads TGTGCCAGCAGCACAGGGGGTTTAAGGCGAGCTTTCTTT.

V gene TRBV6-5 combines with J gene TRBJ1-2; D is unresolved. Germline CDR1 reads MNHEY; CDR2 reads SVGAGI. The V gene lost 0 bases and the J gene lost 8 bases, with 19 bases spanning the gap. This CDR3 has 16 amino acids. The CDR3 DNA sequence: TGTGCCAGCAGTTACTCGACCGAGGGTTTGAGTTCGGGCTACACCTTC. Translating gives CASSYSTEGLSSGYTF.

This clonotype was seen at least ten times. At one boundary the junction diverges from the germline segment, which might be a read error. The genes are TRBV6-2 or TRBV6-3 and TRBJ2-7, with TRBD1 matching over 8 bases. CDR1 and CDR2 from the germline V gene are MNHEY and SVGEGT. The CDR3 is 12 amino acids. The CDR3 loop is CASSDPWTGCDF. The CDR3 coding sequence is TGTGCCAGCAGTGACCCATGGACAGGGTGTGACTTC.

The genes are TRBV28 and TRBJ1-5; D gene uncertain. This CDR3 has 13 residues. Trimming shortened V by 7 bases and J by 9 bases, and 16 bases separated the two germline ends. Germline V gene data show CDR1 as MDHEN and CDR2 as SYDVKM. In DNA form, the CDR3 reads TGTGCCAGCAATGTAGTGGCCTATTCGCCCCAGCATTTT. Amino acids: CASNVVAYSPQHF.